One T cell receptor (beta chain) is described in this entry. The data originate from a study of blood T cell repertoires in COVID-19. Study at large: Sites across the United States, Italy and Spain contributed samples from acute and convalescent COVID-19. In each case, the material was cDNA or gDNA derived from T cells, B-cell-depleted T cells, or PBMCs.

In the authors' workflow: For nucleated cells, counts were estimated from reference gene primer amplification. Method: immunoSEQ multiplex PCR; TCRdb's copy keeps in-frame clones and lacks some. V and J calls and clone size come straight from that table; D and trimming were deduced from the DNA. The data hold 300,000 to 400,000 clones, with about 91% observed a single time. The CDR3 is made up of 14 amino acids. Looked up from germline, CDR1 is MNHEY and CDR2 is SMNVEV (reference sequence). The V and J ends lost 2 bases and 1 base, in that order; junction bases with no gene match: 1. Seattle enrolled patients during active infection and tracked them longitudinally.

This TCR was recovered from a woman aged 30 to 39 with COVID-19, enrolled during active disease. The chain combines TRBV27 with TRBJ2-5, with 7 bases aligning to TRBD2. Sequencing was done on a sample of peripheral blood. CDR3 amino acids: CASSLAGVQETQYF. The CDR3 region has the DNA TGTGCCAGCAGTTTAGCGGGGGTCCAAGAGACCCAGTACTTC.